The sequence of this T cell receptor (beta chain) was determined in a study of blood T cell repertoires in COVID-19. Per the germline V gene, CDR1 is MNHEY and CDR2 is SMNVEV (reference sequence). The length of the CDR3 is 15 residues. V shed 4 bases and J shed 0 bases, with 12 bases lying between them. Participant ages covered about 18 to 100 years across about 25 US areas. Generated by immunoSEQ multiplex PCR, the TCRdb table keeps only in-frame clones and is missing some. This sample has 200,000 to 250,000 clones, with about 86% found just once. Input material: PBMCs or T cells enriched from blood (not recorded which). This TCR came from a woman between 40 and 55 years old with acute COVID-19. The chain employs TRBV27 and TRBJ2-5; D is undetermined. For the CDR3, the DNA is TGTGCCAGCAGTTCGCGGCAGCCGTACCAAGAGACCCAGTACTTC. Amino acid sequence: CASSSRQPYQETQYF.